These 11 T cell receptor beta chains came from one sample sequenced in a study of tumor and adjacent non-tumor tissue in lung cancer (dated by TCRdb to 2016 to 2019). Libraries were prepared through multiplex PCR. Sequencing used an Illumina HiSeq 2500. TCRbeta libraries were built by three rounds of nested PCR using primers (Table S4), following protocols modified from ARM-PCR. The raw public reads went through TCRdb reprocessing: fastp at Q25, MiXCR clone calling, in-frame beta chains kept. For every CDR3 protein sequence, its rows merge into one entry that carries the most common genes and DNA. The table for this sample lists approximately 76,000 distinct CDR3 sequences; roughly 75% of them were counted only once. The ten most abundant clones make up 10% to 15% of the sample. RNA was isolated from bulk unsorted tissue, and RNA quality was assessed with a NanoDrop ND-1000 and an Agilent 2100. Sequenced input: lung tumor tissue. The receptors come from an older woman with non-small cell lung cancer.

This clonotype was found a few times. CDR3 loop: CASSQDGQSNTEAFF. The CDR3 region has the DNA TGTGCCAGCAGCCAGGACGGACAGTCGAACACTGAAGCTTTCTTT. This chain joins TRBV11-2 and TRBJ1-1, with D perhaps TRBD1 (6 bases). Germline CDR1 is SGHAT and CDR2 is FQNNGV. The CDR3 runs 15 residues. V dropped 5 bases and J dropped 1 base, with 14 bases sitting between them.

About this clonotype: One end of the junction does not line up with germline, which may come from a read error. The rearrangement joins TRBV6-2 or TRBV6-3 to TRBJ2-3; the D is unclear. There are 14 residues in the CDR3. Looked up from germline, CDR1 is MNHEY and CDR2 is SVGEGT. CDR3 residues: CASSYSLRSDRQYF. The CDR3 coding sequence is TGTGCCAGCAGTTACTCGTTACGATCTGATAGGCAGTATTTT.

The chain has TRBV6-2 or TRBV6-3 and TRBJ2-1, with D possibly matching TRBD2 (6 bases). CDR3 length: 14 residues. The ends were cut back, 6 bases at V and 7 bases at J, with 16 bases in the middle. The germline gives CDR1 MNHEY, CDR2 SVGEGT. The CDR3 DNA follows: TGTGCCAGCAGCACATGGAGGGACGTAAATGAGCAGTTCTTC. Translated: CASSTWRDVNEQFF.

The chain recombines TRBV19 with TRBJ2-2; D might be TRBD2 (6 bases). The CDR3 runs 15 residues. The V gene's germline CDR1 is LNHDA and CDR2 SQIVND (reference sequence). V lost 3 bases, J lost 3 bases, and 11 bases lay in between. The CDR3 loop is CASSMRGGDTGELFF. The CDR3 DNA sequence: TGTGCCAGTAGTATGAGAGGCGGGGACACCGGGGAGCTGTTTTTT.

Turning to this clonotype: One end of the junction is discordant with germline, which a read error may explain. The gene calls are TRBV4-2 and TRBJ2-3; 8 positions match TRBD2. Looked up from germline, CDR1 is LGHNA and CDR2 is YNFKEQ. This CDR3 comprises 15 residues. The CDR3 region is CASGQGTSLTDTRYF. The CDR3 DNA is TGTGCCAGCGGCCAAGGGACTAGTCTCACAGATACGCGGTATTTT.

This clonotype was seen at least ten times. The chain couples TRBV20-1 to TRBJ2-3; tentatively, D is TRBD1 (5 bases). V lost 6 bases, J lost 2 bases, and 15 bases lay in between. In germline, CDR1 is DFQATT, CDR2 SNEGSKA (reference sequence). The CDR3 is 14 amino acids. CDR3 nucleotide sequence: TGCAGTGCGAATAAGGGGTACCCCACAGATACGCAGTATTTT. It is translated as CSANKGYPTDTQYF.

In regard to this clonotype: One end of the junction varies from germline; a read error may be responsible. The chain uses TRBV5-6 and TRBJ2-1, with D perhaps assigned TRBD1 or TRBD2 (5 bases each). In germline, CDR1 is SGHDT, CDR2 YYEEEE. There are 15 residues in the CDR3. CDR3 residues: CVSSLGPREEDEQIF. CDR3 bases: TGTGTCAGCAGCTTGGGACCCCGGGAAGAGGATGAGCAGATCTTC.

In its sample, this clonotype ranks as medium-sized. The chain recombines TRBV29-1 with TRBJ1-5; D is ambiguous. V lost 1 base and J lost 1, with 5 bases in between. The germline CDR1 and CDR2 sequences are SQVTM and ANQGSEA. This CDR3 region has 13 residues. This CDR3 is CSVEVGSNQPQHF. DNA of the CDR3: TGCAGCGTTGAAGTTGGCAGCAATCAGCCCCAGCATTTT.

This clonotype is categorized as medium-sized. V gene TRBV12-3 or TRBV12-4 combines with J gene TRBJ2-3, with D possibly TRBD1 on 6 matching bases. The V gene lost 6 bases and the J gene lost 1 base, with 11 bases spanning the gap. The CDR3 consists of 14 residues. The CDR3 sequence: CASSPGDRTDTQYF. The CDR3, as DNA: TGTGCCAGCAGCCCAGGGGACCGCACAGATACGCAGTATTTT.

This sequence joins TRBV28 and TRBJ2-3; D assignment may be TRBD1 or TRBD2 (5 bases each). Germline V gene sequence: CDR1 MDHEN, CDR2 SYDVKM. The CDR3 covers 18 residues. The CDR3 coding sequence is TGTGACTGTAGTGCCCAAACCGTCCGGGACCCCTACACAGATACGCAGTATTTT. Translated, it gives CDCSAQTVRDPYTDTQYF.

The sample holds many counts of this clonotype. The chain joins TRBV30 to TRBJ2-7, with 7 bases fitting TRBD1. The CDR3 has 13 amino acids. V shed 4 bases, J shed 2 bases, and the junction held 5 bases outside the gene matches. Germline V gives CDR1 GTSNPN, CDR2 SVGIG (reference sequence). CDR3 residues: CAWTFGTAYEQYF. For the CDR3, the DNA is TGTGCCTGGACGTTCGGGACAGCCTACGAGCAGTACTTC. Based on the CDR3 plus reference TRBV30 and TRBJ2-7, the full variable domain is SQTIHQWPATLVQPVGSPLSLECTVEGTSNPNLYWYRQAAGRGLQLLFYSVGIGQISSEVPQNLSASRPQDRQFILSSKKLLLSDSGFYLCAWTFGTAYEQYFGPGTRLTVT.